One and the same sample provided the 9 T cell receptor beta chains below, sequenced in a study of T cell clones after liver transplantation. Using immunoSEQ multiplex PCR, the repertoire was profiled, and TCRdb retains in-frame clones only, with some absent. The data show about 15,000 clones, around 82% seen once. This sample comprised CD8+ T cells from blood, obtained around 44 months after liver transplant. The receptors were gathered from a human patient who received a liver transplant. Certain T cells may be donor cells from the graft.

This clone was found once. CDR3 sequence: CASSQDIGTLAEAFF. CDR3 DNA sequence: TGCGCCAGCAGCCAAGATATCGGGACCCTTGCTGAAGCTTTCTTT. J is TRBJ1-1 and V is TRBV4-1; maybe TRBD1 (5 bases). This CDR3 spans 15 amino acids. CDR1 MGHRA and CDR2 YSYEKL come from the germline V gene. Trimming removed 0 bases at V and 6 bases at J, with 14 bases between.

The chain joins TRBV6-4 to TRBJ1-2, with D unclear. The V end was cut by 1 base, the J end by 4 bases, with 13 bases between. This CDR3 has 15 amino acids. CDR1 is MRHNA, CDR2 SNTAGT, per germline. Written as DNA, the CDR3 is TGTGCCAGCAGTGACTGGCAGCTGCAGAGCTATGGCTACACCTTC. Amino acids: CASSDWQLQSYGYTF.

Notes on this clone: This likely reflects a read error, since a far larger clone is one base away. The chain couples TRBV5-6 to TRBJ2-7; 10 nucleotides align to TRBD1. Germline lookup yields CDR1 SGHDT and CDR2 YYEEEE. V was clipped by 0 bases and J by 4 bases; unmatched bases: 1. This CDR3 spans 14 amino acids. This CDR3 reads CASSLGQGAYEQYF. Written as DNA, the CDR3 is TGTGCCAGCAGCTTGGGACAGGGGGCGTACGAGCAGTACTTC.

V gene TRBV5-1 combines with J gene TRBJ2-7, with 13 bases identical to TRBD2. The CDR3 spans 15 residues. J was trimmed by 2 bases and V by 4 bases; bases with no gene match: 3. Germline CDR1 is SGHRS and CDR2 is YFSETQ. The CDR3 spells CASSEGLAGTYEQYF. DNA for the CDR3: TGCGCCAGCAGCGAGGGACTAGCGGGAACCTACGAGCAGTACTTC. The variable domain in full, with the rest retrieved from reference TRBV5-1 and TRBJ2-7, is KAGVTQTPRYLIKTRGQQVTLSCSPISGHRSVSWYQQTPGQGLQFLFEYFSETQRNKGNFPGRFSGRQFSNSRSEMNVSTLELGDSALYLCASSEGLAGTYEQYFGPGTRLTVT.

Comments on this clone: At one of its ends the junction is not consistent with the germline gene, which may arise from a read error. The genes are TRBV7-9 and TRBJ2-1; D might be TRBD2 (5 bases). Germline values: CDR1 SEHNR, CDR2 FQNEAQ (reference sequence). This CDR3 contains 12 residues. Written as DNA, the CDR3 is TGTGCCAGCAACTTATCGGGAAGTGAGCAGTTCTTC. Protein product: CASNLSGSEQFF.

V usage is TRBV27 and J usage is TRBJ1-1, with D possibly TRBD1 on 6 matching bases. Germline lookup yields CDR1 MNHEY and CDR2 SMNVEV (reference sequence). Trimming removed 6 bases from V and 2 bases from J, with 13 bases in between. This CDR3 has 14 amino acids. CDR3 region: CASRTTGYNTEAFF. In DNA, the CDR3 is TGTGCCAGCAGGACCACAGGGTATAACACTGAAGCTTTCTTT.

V and J are TRBV7-6 and TRBJ2-2; D remains unclear. This CDR3 comprises 14 residues. V gave up 3 bases and J gave up 4 bases, with 9 bases separating them. The germline gives CDR1 SGHVS, CDR2 FNYEAQ. The CDR3 DNA is TGTGCCAGCAGCTTCGAGGATAGCACCGGGGAGCTGTTTTTT. Amino acid sequence: CASSFEDSTGELFF.

This chain links TRBV7-6 with TRBJ2-7; tentative D call: TRBD1 (5 bases). This CDR3 spans 15 amino acids. In germline, CDR1 is SGHVS, CDR2 FNYEAQ. V dropped 5 bases and J dropped 2 bases, with 16 bases sitting between them. CDR3 nucleotides: TGTGCCAGCAGCCAAGACAGTCGTTTACCCTACGAGCAGTACTTC. Its protein is CASSQDSRLPYEQYF.

The chain uses TRBV4-2 and TRBJ2-3; 10 nucleotides agree with TRBD2. The CDR3 is made up of 17 amino acids. The germline gives CDR1 LGHNA, CDR2 YNFKEQ. The ends lost 0 bases at V and 7 bases at J; junction bases unmatched: 10. The CDR3 nucleotides read TGTGCCAGCAGCCAAGAGGGTCTAGCGGGGGCCTCCTATACGCAGTATTTT. Protein product: CASSQEGLAGASYTQYF.